This TCR beta chain derives from a study of T cell changes during pregnancy in multiple sclerosis. The protocol was immunoSEQ multiplex PCR, while the TCRdb copy is restricted to in-frame clones and leaves out a portion. The table includes roughly 100,000 clones, roughly 89% detected once. Germline CDR1 SEHNR, CDR2 FQNEAQ (reference sequence). The CDR3 consists of 14 residues. V lost 5 bases and J lost 1, with 11 bases in between. The input for sequencing was peripheral blood, taken before pregnancy. V usage is TRBV7-9 and J usage is TRBJ2-5, with a tentative D call TRBD1 (6 bases). This sequence originates from a female donor with multiple sclerosis, enrolled in a pregnancy study. CDR3 sequence: CASSNRATQETQYF. DNA of the CDR3: TGTGCCAGCAGCAACAGGGCCACCCAAGAGACCCAGTACTTC.